This entry lists 5 T cell receptor beta chains sequenced from one sample in a study of blood T cell repertoires in COVID-19. Clones were read by immunoSEQ multiplex PCR, and TCRdb kept only the in-frame ones, dropping some. The profile covers approximately 240,000 clones, with around 87% appearing a single time and approximately 3.8% taken by the ten largest. Sequenced sample: PBMCs or T cells enriched from blood (not recorded which). The receptors shown here come from a woman aged 18 to 35 in a cohort exposed to, infected with or recovered from COVID-19 (not recorded which).

This chain uses TRBV9 with TRBJ1-1; 9 bases map to TRBD1. The V gene's germline CDR1 is SGDLS and CDR2 YYNGEE. The CDR3 totals 16 residues. V shed 4 bases and J 1 base; nucleotides not matched to a gene: 8. The CDR3 nucleotides read TGTGCCAGCAGCATCGGGACAGGGAGGGCGAACACTGAAGCTTTCTTT. Its translation: CASSIGTGRANTEAFF.

The chain has TRBV28 and TRBJ2-7, with 10 bases identical to TRBD1. There are 15 residues in the CDR3. The V gene end was trimmed by 5 bases and the J gene end by 5 bases; junction bases not matched to a gene: 9. Germline lookup yields CDR1 MDHEN and CDR2 SYDVKM. Here the CDR3 reads CASSLPGTGAHEQYF. The CDR3 DNA follows: TGTGCCAGCAGTCTCCCCGGGACAGGGGCCCACGAGCAGTACTTC.

V and J are TRBV6-5 and TRBJ1-5; 8 bases line up with TRBD1. CDR1 is MNHEY, CDR2 SVGAGI, per germline. With V trimmed by 5 bases and J by 6 bases, 9 bases remained unmatched. The CDR3 totals 15 residues. CDR3 sequence (DNA): TGTGCCAGCAGTCGTACTGGACAGGGAACTCAGCCCCAGCATTTT. It is translated as CASSRTGQGTQPQHF.

The gene calls are TRBV6-5 and TRBJ2-1; 16 bases agree with TRBD2. The junction had 6 bases not matched to a gene; V was cut back by 7 bases and J by 9 bases. Germline CDR1 reads MNHEY; CDR2 reads SVGAGI. This CDR3 spans 15 amino acids. The chain's CDR3 is CASIVGLAGGGEQFF. CDR3 coding DNA: TGTGCCAGCATTGTGGGACTAGCGGGGGGGGGTGAGCAGTTCTTC.

The rearrangement uses TRBV9 and TRBJ1-3; D is possibly TRBD1 (5 bases). Trimming shortened V by 0 bases and J by 2 bases, and 9 bases separated the two germline ends. In germline, CDR1 is SGDLS, CDR2 YYNGEE. The CDR3 spans 15 residues. The CDR3 nucleotides are TGTGCCAGCAGCGTAGCTTCAGGGACTGGAAACACCATATATTTT. Protein: CASSVASGTGNTIYF.